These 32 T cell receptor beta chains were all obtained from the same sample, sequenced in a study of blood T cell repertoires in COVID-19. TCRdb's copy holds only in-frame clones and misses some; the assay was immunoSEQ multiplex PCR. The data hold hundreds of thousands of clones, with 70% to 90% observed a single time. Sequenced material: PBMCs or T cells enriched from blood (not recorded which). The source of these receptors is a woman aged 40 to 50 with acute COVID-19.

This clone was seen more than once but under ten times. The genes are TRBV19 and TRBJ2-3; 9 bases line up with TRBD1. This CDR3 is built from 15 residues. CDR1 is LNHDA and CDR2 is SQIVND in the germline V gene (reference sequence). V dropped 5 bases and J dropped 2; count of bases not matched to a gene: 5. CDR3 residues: CASSPTGGNTDTQYF. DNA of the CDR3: TGTGCCAGTAGTCCGACAGGGGGAAACACAGATACGCAGTATTTT.

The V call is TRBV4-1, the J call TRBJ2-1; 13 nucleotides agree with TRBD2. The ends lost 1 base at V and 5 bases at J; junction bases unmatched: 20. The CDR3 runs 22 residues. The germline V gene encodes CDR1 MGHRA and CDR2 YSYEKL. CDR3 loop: CASSQGDLRFLLAGGLNNEQFF. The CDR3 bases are TGCGCCAGCAGCCAAGGAGATTTAAGGTTTCTACTAGCGGGGGGGCTCAACAATGAGCAGTTCTTC.

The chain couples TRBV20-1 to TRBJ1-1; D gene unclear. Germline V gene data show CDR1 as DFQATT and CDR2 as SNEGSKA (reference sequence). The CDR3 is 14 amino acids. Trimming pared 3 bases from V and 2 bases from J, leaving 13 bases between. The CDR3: CSASLTMLNTEAFF. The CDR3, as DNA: TGCAGTGCTAGTCTGACAATGTTAAACACTGAAGCTTTCTTT.

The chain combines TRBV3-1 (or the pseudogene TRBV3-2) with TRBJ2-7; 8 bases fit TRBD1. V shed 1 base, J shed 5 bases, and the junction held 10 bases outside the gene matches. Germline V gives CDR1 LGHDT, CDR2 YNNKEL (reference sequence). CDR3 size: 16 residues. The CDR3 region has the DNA TGTGCCAGCAGCCAAGTGGGTCAGGGGGCGATCCACGAGCAGTACTTC. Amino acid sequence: CASSQVGQGAIHEQYF.

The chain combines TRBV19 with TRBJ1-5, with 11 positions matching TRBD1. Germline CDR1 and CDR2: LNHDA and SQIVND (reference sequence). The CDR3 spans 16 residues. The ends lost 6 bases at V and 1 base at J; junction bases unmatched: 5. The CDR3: CASSGTGGWSNQPQHF. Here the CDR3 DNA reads TGTGCCAGTAGCGGGACAGGGGGATGGAGCAATCAGCCCCAGCATTTT.

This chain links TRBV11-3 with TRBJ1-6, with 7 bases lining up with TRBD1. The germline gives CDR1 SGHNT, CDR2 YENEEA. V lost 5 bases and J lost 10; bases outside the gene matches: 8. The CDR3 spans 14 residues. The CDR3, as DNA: TGTGCCAGCAGCCGGAACACAGGGGACTCACCCCTCCACTTT. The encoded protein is CASSRNTGDSPLHF.

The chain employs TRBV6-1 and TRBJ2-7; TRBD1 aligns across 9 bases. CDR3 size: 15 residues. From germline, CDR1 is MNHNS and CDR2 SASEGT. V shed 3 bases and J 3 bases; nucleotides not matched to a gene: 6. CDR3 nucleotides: TGTGCCAGCAGTGAGGACAGGGGTAGTGGCTACGAGCAGTACTTC. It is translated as CASSEDRGSGYEQYF.

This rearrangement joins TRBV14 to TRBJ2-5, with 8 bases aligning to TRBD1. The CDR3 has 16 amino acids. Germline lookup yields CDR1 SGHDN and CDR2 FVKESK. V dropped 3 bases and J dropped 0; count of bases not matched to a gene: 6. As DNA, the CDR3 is TGTGCCAGCAGCCAGACAGGGGCCGCGTACCAAGAGACCCAGTACTTC. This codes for CASSQTGAAYQETQYF.

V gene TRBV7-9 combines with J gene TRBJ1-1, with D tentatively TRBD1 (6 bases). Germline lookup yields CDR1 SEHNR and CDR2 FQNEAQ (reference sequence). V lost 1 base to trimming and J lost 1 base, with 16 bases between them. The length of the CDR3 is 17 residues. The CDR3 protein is CASSLGIQGGRNTEAFF. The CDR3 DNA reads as TGTGCCAGCAGCTTAGGGATACAGGGAGGGAGGAACACTGAAGCTTTCTTT.

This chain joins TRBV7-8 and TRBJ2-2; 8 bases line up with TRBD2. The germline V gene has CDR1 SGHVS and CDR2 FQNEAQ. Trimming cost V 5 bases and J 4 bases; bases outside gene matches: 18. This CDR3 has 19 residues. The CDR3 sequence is CASSLTSGIILKRTGELFF. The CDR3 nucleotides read TGTGCCAGCAGCCTCACTAGCGGAATAATCCTCAAGCGCACCGGGGAGCTGTTTTTT.

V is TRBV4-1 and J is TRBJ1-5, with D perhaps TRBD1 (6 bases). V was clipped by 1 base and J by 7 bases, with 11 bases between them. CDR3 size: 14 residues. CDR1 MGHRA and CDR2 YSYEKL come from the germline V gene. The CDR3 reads CASSQGAGVQPQHF. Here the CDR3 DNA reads TGCGCCAGCAGCCAAGGGGCAGGGGTGCAGCCCCAGCATTTT.

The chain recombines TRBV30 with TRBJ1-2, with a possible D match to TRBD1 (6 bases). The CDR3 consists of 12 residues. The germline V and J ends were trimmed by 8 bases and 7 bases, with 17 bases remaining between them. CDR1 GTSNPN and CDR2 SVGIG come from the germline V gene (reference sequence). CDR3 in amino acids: CAATGAGAGYTF. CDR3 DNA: TGTGCCGCCACCGGGGCAGGGGCTGGCTACACCTTC.

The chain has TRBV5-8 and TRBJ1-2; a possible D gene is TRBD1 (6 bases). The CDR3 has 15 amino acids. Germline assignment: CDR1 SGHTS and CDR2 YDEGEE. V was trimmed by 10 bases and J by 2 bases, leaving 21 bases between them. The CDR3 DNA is TGTGCCGGATCACTCCGGACAGCAGAAAACTATGGCTACACCTTC. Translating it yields CAGSLRTAENYGYTF. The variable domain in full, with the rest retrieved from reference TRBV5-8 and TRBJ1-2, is EAGVTQSPTHLIKTRGQQATLRCSPISGHTSVYWYQQALGLGLQFLLWYDEGEERNRGNFPPRFSGRQFPNYSSELNVNALELEDSALYLCAGSLRTAENYGYTFGSGTRLTVV.

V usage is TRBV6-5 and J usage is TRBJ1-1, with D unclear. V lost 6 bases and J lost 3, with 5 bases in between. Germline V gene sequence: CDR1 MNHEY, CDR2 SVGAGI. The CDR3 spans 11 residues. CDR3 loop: CASREYTEAFF. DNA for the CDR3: TGTGCCAGCAGAGAGTACACTGAAGCTTTCTTT.

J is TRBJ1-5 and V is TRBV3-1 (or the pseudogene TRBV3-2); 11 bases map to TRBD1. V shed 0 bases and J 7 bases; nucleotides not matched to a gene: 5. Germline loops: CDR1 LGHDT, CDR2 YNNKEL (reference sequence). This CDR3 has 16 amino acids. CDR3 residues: CASSQDGQGAAQPQHF. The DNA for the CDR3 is TGTGCCAGCAGCCAAGACGGACAGGGGGCAGCCCAGCCCCAGCATTTT.

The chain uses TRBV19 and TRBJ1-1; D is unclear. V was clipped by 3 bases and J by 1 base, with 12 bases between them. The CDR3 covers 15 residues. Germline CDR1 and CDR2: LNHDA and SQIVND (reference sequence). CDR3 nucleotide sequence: TGTGCCAGTAGTATGGGAGGGTTATGGAACACTGAAGCTTTCTTT. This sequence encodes CASSMGGLWNTEAFF.

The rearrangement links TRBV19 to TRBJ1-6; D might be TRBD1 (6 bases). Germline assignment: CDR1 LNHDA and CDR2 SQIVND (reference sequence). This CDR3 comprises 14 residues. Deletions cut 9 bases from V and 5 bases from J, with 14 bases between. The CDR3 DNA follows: TGTGCCAGCAGGGGCGAGTCTCATAATTCACCCCTCCACTTT. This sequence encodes CASRGESHNSPLHF. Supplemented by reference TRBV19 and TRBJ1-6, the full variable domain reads DGGITQSPKYLFRKEGQNVTLSCEQNLNHDAMYWYRQDPGQGLRLIYYSQIVNDFQKGDIAEGYSVSREKKESFPLTVTSAQKNPTAFYLCASRGESHNSPLHFGNGTRLTVT.

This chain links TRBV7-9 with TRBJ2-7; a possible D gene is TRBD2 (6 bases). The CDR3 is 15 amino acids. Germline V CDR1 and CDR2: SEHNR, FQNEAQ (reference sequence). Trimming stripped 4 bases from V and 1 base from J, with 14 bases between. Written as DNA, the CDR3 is TGTGCCAGCAGCTCCCCGCGGGACCTTTCCTACGAGCAGTACTTC. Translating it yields CASSSPRDLSYEQYF.

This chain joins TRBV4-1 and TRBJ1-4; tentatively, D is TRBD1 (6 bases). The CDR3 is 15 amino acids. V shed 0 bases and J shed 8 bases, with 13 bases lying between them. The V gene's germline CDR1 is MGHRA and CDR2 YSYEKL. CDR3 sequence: CASSQDEGGGEKLFF. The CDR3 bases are TGCGCCAGCAGCCAAGATGAGGGTGGGGGCGAAAAACTGTTTTTT.

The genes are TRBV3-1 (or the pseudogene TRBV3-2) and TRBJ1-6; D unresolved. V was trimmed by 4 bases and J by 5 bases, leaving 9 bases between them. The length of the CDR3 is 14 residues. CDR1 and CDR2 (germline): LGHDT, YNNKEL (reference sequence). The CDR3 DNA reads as TGTGCCAGCAGCCTAACAAGTCATAATTCACCCCTCCACTTT. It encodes CASSLTSHNSPLHF.

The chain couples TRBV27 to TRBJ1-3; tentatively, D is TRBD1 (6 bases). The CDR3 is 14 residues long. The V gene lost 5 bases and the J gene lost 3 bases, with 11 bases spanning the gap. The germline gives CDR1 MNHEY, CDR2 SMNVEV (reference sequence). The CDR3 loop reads CASSTGQYGNTIYF. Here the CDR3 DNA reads TGTGCCAGCAGTACCGGACAGTATGGAAACACCATATATTTT.

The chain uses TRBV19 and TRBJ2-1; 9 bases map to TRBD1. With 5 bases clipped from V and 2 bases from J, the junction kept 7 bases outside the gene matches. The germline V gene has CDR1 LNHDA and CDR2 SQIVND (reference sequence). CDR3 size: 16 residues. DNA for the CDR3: TGTGCCAGTAGTGACGGGACAGGGTGGACCTACAATGAGCAGTTCTTC. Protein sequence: CASSDGTGWTYNEQFF.

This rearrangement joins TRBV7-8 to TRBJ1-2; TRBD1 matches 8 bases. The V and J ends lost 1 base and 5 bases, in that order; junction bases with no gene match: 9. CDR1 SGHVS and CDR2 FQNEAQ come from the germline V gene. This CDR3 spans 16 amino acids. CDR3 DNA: TGTGCCAGCAGCTTAGATCCCGGACAGGGAAGATATGGCTACACCTTC. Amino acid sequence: CASSLDPGQGRYGYTF.

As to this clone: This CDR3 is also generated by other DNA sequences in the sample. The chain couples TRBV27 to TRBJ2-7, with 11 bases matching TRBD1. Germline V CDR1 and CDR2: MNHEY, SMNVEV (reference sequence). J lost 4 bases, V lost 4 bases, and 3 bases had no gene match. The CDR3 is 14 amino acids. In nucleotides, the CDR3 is TGTGCCAGCAGTTCCGGGACAGGGGGTTACGAGCAGTACTTC. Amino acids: CASSSGTGGYEQYF.

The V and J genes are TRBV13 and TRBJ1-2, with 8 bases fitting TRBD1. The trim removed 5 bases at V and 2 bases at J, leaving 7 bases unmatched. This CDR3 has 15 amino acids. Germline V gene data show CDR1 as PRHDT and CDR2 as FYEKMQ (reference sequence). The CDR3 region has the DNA TGTGCCAGCAGCCCATCCGGGACAGGAAACTATGGCTACACCTTC. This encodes CASSPSGTGNYGYTF.

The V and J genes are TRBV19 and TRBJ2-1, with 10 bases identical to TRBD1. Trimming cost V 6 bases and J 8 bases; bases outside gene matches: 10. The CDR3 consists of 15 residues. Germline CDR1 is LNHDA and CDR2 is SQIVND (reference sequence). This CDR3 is CASRGLRQGADEQFF. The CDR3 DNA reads TGTGCCAGTAGAGGGTTGAGACAGGGGGCGGATGAGCAGTTCTTC.

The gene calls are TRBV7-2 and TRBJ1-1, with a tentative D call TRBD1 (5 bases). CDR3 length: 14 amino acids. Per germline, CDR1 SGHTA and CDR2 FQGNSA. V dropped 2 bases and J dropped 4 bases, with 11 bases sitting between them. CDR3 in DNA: TGTGCCAGCAGCTTAAAAGGGGTGGCCACTGAAGCTTTCTTT. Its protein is CASSLKGVATEAFF.

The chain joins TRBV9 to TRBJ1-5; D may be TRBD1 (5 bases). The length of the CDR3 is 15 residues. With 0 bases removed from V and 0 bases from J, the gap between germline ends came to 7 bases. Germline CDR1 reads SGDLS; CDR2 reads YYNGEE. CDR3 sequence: CASSVAGDSNQPQHF. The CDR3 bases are TGTGCCAGCAGCGTAGCGGGGGATAGCAATCAGCCCCAGCATTTT. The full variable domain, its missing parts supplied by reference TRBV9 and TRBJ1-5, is DSGVTQTPKHLITATGQRVTLRCSPRSGDLSVYWYQQSLDQGLQFLIQYYNGEERAKGNILERFSAQQFPDLHSELNLSSLELGDSALYFCASSVAGDSNQPQHFGDGTRLSIL.

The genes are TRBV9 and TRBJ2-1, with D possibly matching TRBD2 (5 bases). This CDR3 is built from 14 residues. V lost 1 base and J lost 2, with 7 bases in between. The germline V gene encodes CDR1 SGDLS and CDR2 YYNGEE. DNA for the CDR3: TGTGCCAGCAGCGTATTCGGGGCCTACAATGAGCAGTTCTTC. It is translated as CASSVFGAYNEQFF.

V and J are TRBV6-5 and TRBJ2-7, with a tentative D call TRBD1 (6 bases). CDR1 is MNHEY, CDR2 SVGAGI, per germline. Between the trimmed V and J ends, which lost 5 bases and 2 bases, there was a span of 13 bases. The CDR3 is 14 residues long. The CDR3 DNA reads TGTGCCAGCAGTCGGGACAAAGGACCCTACGAGCAGTACTTC. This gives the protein CASSRDKGPYEQYF.

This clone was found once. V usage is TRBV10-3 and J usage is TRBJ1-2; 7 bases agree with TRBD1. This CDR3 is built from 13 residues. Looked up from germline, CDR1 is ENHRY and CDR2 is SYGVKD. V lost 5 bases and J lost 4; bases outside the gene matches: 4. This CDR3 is CAISLTGSYGYTF. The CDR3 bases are TGTGCCATCAGTCTGACAGGGTCCTATGGCTACACCTTC.

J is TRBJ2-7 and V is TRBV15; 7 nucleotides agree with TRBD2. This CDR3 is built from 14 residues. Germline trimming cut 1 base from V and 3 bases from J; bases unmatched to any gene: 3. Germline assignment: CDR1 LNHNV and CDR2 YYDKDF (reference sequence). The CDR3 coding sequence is TGTGCCACCAGCAGAGGTCGGGAGGTCTACGAGCAGTACTTC. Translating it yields CATSRGREVYEQYF.